Listed below are T cell receptor beta chains from one sample, sequenced in a study of T cell responses to AZD1222 COVID-19 vaccine. Assay: immunoSEQ multiplex PCR; the TCRdb copy retains only in-frame clones and omits some. Here the sample spans about 79,000 clones, over 75% being singletons. The source material was peripheral blood, sampled on day 0 of AZD1222 vaccination. These receptors all come from an adult in good health. CDR3s include the opening cysteine and the closing phenylalanine or tryptophan. A D gene is named only where the DNA matches it firmly.

V gene	D gene	J gene	CDR3 DNA	CDR3 protein
TRBV9	-	TRBJ2-3	TGTGCCAGCAGCCCCCCCTCGGTCGCAGATACGCAGTATTTT	CASSPPSVADTQYF
TRBV7-9	TRBD2	TRBJ2-1	TGTGCCAGCAGCTCCATAGCGGGAGGTTTTCGCAATGAGCAGTTCTTC	CASSSIAGGFRNEQFF
TRBV6-5	TRBD2	TRBJ2-7	TGTGCCAGCAGTCACGGGACTAGCGGTTTCTACGAGCAGTACTTC	CASSHGTSGFYEQYF
TRBV7-9	-	TRBJ2-7	TGTGCCAGCGGATTCGCTGGGAACGGATACGAGCAGTACTTC	CASGFAGNGYEQYF
TRBV6-1	-	TRBJ1-2	TGTGCCAGCAGTGAACAGGGATCCTATGGCTACACCTTC	CASSEQGSYGYTF
TRBV5-6	-	TRBJ2-7	TGTGCCAGCAGCTTTGAGGTGAGTGGCGAGCAGTACTTC	CASSFEVSGEQYF
TRBV11-2	TRBD2	TRBJ2-7	TGTGCCAGCAGCCAGCGGGGCGGGGACGAGCAGTACTTC	CASSQRGGDEQYF
TRBV12-3/TRBV12-4	-	TRBJ1-2	TGTGCCAGCAGGCCCAGGGGTTACGGCTACACCTTC	CASRPRGYGYTF
TRBV19	-	TRBJ2-6	TGTGCCAGTAGTCCCCAGGGTGGAACCAACGTCCTGACTTTC	CASSPQGGTNVLTF
TRBV19	TRBD1	TRBJ1-6	TGTGCCAGTAATGCGAACAGGGGGAACTATAATTCACCCCTCCACTTT	CASNANRGNYNSPLHF
TRBV10-2	-	TRBJ2-5	TGCGCCAGCAGGGGGAGCAGGGGCAAAGAGACCCAGTACTTC	CASRGSRGKETQYF
TRBV7-8	-	TRBJ1-1	TGTGCCAGCAGCTCTCAGCTGAACACTGAAGCTTTCTTT	CASSSQLNTEAFF
TRBV5-1	TRBD1	TRBJ1-4	TGCGCCAGCAGCTTTGGGGACAGGGGAGATGAAAAACTGTTTTTT	CASSFGDRGDEKLFF